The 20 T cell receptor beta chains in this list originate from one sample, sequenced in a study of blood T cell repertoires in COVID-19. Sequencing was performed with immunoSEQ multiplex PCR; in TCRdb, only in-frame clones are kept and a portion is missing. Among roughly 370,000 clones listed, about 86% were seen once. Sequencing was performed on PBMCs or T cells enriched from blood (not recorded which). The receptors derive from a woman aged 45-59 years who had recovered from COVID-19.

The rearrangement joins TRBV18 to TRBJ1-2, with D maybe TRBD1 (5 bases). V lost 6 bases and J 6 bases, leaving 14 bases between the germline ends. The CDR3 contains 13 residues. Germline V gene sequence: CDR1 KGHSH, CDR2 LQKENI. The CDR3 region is CASSEGIWDGYTF. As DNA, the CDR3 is TGTGCCAGCTCGGAGGGGATATGGGATGGCTACACCTTC.

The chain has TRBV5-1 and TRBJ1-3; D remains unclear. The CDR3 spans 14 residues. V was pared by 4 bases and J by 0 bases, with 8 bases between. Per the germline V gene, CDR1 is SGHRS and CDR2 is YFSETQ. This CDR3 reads CASSQTGSGNTIYF. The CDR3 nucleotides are TGCGCCAGCAGCCAGACGGGCTCTGGAAACACCATATATTTT.

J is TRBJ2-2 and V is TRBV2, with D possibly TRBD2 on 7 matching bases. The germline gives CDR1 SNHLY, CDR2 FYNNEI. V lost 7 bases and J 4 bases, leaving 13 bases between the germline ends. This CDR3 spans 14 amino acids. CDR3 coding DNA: TGTGCCAGCAAGGATCGGGGGGCCACCGGGGAGCTGTTTTTT. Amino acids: CASKDRGATGELFF.

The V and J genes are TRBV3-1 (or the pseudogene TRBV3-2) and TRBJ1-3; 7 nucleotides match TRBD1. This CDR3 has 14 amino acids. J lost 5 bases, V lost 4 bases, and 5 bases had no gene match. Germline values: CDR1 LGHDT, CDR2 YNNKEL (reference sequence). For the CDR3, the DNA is TGTGCCAGCAGCCCGGGGACAGCGAGAAACACCATATATTTT. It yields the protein CASSPGTARNTIYF.

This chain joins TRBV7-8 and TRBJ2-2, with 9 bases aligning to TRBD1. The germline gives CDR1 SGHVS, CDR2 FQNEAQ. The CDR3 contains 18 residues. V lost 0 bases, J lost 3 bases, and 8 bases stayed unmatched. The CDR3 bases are TGTGCCAGCAGCTTAGCGCTGGGACAGGGAGTTTACACCGGGGAGCTGTTTTTT. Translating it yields CASSLALGQGVYTGELFF. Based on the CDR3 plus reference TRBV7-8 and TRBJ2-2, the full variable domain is GAGVSQSPRYKVAKRGQDVALRCDPISGHVSLFWYQQALGQGPEFLTYFQNEAQLDKSGLPSDRFFAERPEGSVSTLKIQRTQQEDSAVYLCASSLALGQGVYTGELFFGEGSRLTVL.

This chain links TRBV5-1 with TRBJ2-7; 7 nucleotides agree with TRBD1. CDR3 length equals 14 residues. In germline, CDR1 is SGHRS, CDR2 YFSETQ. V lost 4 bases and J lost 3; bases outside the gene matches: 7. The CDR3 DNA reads TGCGCCAGCAGCCCTGACAGGGACCTCTACGAGCAGTACTTC. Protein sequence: CASSPDRDLYEQYF.

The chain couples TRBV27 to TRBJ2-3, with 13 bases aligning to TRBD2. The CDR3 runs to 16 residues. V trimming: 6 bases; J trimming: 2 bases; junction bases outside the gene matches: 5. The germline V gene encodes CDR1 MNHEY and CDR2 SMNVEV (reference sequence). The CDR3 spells CASRGLAGAYTDTQYF. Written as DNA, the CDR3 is TGTGCCAGCAGAGGACTAGCGGGGGCCTACACAGATACGCAGTATTTT.

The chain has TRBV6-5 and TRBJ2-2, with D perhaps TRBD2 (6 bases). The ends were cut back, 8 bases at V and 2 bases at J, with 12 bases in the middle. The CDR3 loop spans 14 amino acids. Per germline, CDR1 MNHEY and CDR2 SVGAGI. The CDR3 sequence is CASFPGLNTGELFF. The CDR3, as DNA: TGTGCCAGCTTCCCGGGACTTAACACCGGGGAGCTGTTTTTT.

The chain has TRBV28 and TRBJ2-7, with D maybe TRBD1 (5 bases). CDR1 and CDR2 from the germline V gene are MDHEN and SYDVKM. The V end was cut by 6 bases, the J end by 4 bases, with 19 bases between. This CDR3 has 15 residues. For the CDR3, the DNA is TGTGCCAGCAGACCCACAAGGGGCCAGACGTACGAGCAGTACTTC. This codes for CASRPTRGQTYEQYF.

The CDR3 DNA follows: TGTGCCACCAGCAGAGAAGGGGACGGGGGACAGAGCAAATATGGCTACACCTTC. Its protein is CATSREGDGGQSKYGYTF. The chain recombines TRBV15 with TRBJ1-2; TRBD1 matches 7 bases. V lost 0 bases, J lost 5 bases, and 15 bases stayed unmatched. This CDR3 is built from 18 residues. Germline V gene data show CDR1 as LNHNV and CDR2 as YYDKDF (reference sequence).

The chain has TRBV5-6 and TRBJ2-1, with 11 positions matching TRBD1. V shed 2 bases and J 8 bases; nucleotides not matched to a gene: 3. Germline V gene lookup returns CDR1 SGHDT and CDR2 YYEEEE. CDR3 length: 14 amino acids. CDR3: CASSFVGQGDEQFF. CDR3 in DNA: TGTGCCAGCAGCTTTGTGGGACAGGGGGATGAGCAGTTCTTC.

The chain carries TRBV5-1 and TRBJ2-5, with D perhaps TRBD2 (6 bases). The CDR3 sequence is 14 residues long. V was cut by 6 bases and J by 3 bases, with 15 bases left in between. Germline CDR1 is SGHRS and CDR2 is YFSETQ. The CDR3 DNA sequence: TGCGCCAGCAAGTCAGTGGGGACTGAAGAGACCCAGTACTTC. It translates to CASKSVGTEETQYF. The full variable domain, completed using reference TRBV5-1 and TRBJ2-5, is KAGVTQTPRYLIKTRGQQVTLSCSPISGHRSVSWYQQTPGQGLQFLFEYFSETQRNKGNFPGRFSGRQFSNSRSEMNVSTLELGDSALYLCASKSVGTEETQYFGPGTRLLVL.

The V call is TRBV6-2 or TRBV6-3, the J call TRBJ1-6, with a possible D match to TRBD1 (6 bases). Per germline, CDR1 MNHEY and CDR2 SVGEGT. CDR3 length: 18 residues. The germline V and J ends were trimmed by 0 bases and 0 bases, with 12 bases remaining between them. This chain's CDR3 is CASSYSTPGASYNSPLHF. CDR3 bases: TGTGCCAGCAGTTACTCGACGCCAGGGGCCTCCTATAATTCACCCCTCCACTTT.

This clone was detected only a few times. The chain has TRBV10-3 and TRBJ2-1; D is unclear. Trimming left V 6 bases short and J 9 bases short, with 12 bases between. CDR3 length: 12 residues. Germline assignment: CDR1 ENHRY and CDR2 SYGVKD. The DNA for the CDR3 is TGTGCCATCAGCCCTCCTACTGGTGAGCAGTTCTTC. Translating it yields CAISPPTGEQFF.

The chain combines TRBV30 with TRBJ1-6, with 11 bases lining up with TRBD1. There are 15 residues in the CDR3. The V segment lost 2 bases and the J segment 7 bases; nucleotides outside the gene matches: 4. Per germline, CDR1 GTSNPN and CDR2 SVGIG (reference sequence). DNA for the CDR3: TGTGCCTGGAGTAGGGACAGGGGGTCGAATTCACCCCTCCACTTT. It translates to CAWSRDRGSNSPLHF.

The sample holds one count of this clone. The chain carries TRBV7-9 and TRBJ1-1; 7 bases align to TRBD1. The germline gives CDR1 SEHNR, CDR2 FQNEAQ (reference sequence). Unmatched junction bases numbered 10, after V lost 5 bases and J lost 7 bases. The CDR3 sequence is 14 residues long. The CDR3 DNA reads TGTGCCAGCAGCATGACAGGGAAGGCAATTGAAGCTTTCTTT. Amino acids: CASSMTGKAIEAFF.

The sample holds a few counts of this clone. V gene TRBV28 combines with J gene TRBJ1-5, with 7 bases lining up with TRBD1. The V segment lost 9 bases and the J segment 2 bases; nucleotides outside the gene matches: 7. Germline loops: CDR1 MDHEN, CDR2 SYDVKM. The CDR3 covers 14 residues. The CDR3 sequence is CASDSGGGNQPQHF. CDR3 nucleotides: TGTGCCAGTGATTCAGGGGGTGGCAATCAGCCCCAGCATTTT.

The CDR3 protein is CSVGASRQPQHF. For the CDR3, the DNA is TGCAGCGTTGGGGCTTCCAGGCAGCCCCAGCATTTT. The chain employs TRBV29-1 and TRBJ1-5, with D unresolved. CDR1 is SQVTM and CDR2 is ANQGSEA in the germline V gene. The germline V and J ends were trimmed by 4 bases and 7 bases, with 11 bases remaining between them. The CDR3 has 12 amino acids.

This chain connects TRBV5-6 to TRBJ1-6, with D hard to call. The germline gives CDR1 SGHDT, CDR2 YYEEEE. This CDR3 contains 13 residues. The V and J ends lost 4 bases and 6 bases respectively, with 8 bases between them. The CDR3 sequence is CASSRVGNSPLHF. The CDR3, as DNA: TGTGCCAGCAGCCGGGTTGGTAATTCACCCCTCCACTTT.

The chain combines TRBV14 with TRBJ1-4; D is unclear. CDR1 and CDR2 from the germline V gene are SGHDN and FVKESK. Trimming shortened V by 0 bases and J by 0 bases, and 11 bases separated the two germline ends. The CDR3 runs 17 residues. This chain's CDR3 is CASSQDIRGSTNEKLFF. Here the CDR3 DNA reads TGTGCCAGCAGCCAAGATATTAGAGGCTCAACTAATGAAAAACTGTTTTTT.